This T cell receptor beta chain is from a study of long-term antiretroviral therapy in people with HIV. Study context: Specimens dating back about a decade before the 2015 immediate-ART recommendation are the oldest included.

For each donor, at least one pre-ART and at least two post-ART PBMC samples were available. Study results and limitations: In samples taken after ART, diversity increased but remained below transplant donor control levels.

On this clone itself: The antigen is unknown.

Researchers report immunoSEQ v3.0 was run at survey level. 40,000-50,000 T-cell genomes per sample were the sequencing target. Only in-frame clones appear in the TCRdb table, and some are missing; sequencing was by immunoSEQ multiplex PCR. In the table there are 25,000 to 30,000 clones, roughly 80% of which are singletons. This sequence was found in a woman aged 30 to 39 with HIV. The specimen was unsorted PBMCs, collected 1.1 years before starting antiretroviral therapy.

This CDR3 reads CASSLNFLGDREGYTF. The CDR3 DNA reads as TGTGCCAGCAGCTTAAATTTTTTAGGGGACAGGGAAGGCTACACCTTC. The chain recombines TRBV7-2 with TRBJ1-2, with TRBD1 identical over 9 bases. V shed 2 bases and J 8 bases; nucleotides not matched to a gene: 12. This CDR3 is built from 16 residues. Looked up from germline, CDR1 is SGHTA and CDR2 is FQGNSA. The variable domain in full, completed from reference TRBV7-2 and TRBJ1-2, reads GAGVSQSPSNKVTEKGKDVELRCDPISGHTALYWYRQSLGQGLEFLIYFQGNSAPDKSGLPSDRFSAERTGGSVSTLTIQRTQQEDSAVYLCASSLNFLGDREGYTFGSGTRLTVV.